Below are 21 T cell receptor beta chains sequenced from a single sample in a study of CD8+CD57+ T cells in acquired aplastic anemia. The template used for profiling TCR beta VDJ and CDR3 was genomic DNA. TCRdb called the reads again in MiXCR, with one record for every CDR3 protein. Of 100,000 to 150,000 distinct CDR3 sequences in the sample, 48% were seen once. The sample taken for sequencing was sorted CD4+, CD8+, or CD8+CD57+ T cells (not recorded which) from PBMCs. Every receptor here comes from a human donor in good health, serving as a control.

This clonotype appeared a few times. The chain is built from TRBV24-1 and TRBJ2-5; 8 nucleotides line up with TRBD2. Trimming cost V 5 bases and J 4 bases; bases outside gene matches: 14. The CDR3 is 17 residues long. Germline V gene data show CDR1 as KGHDR and CDR2 as SFDVKD. Here the CDR3 DNA reads TGTGCCACCAGTGGGACGGATGGCGGGAGGCCGTCAGAGACCCAGTACTTC. Translation: CATSGTDGGRPSETQYF.

The chain uses TRBV15 and TRBJ2-3; D is perhaps TRBD1 or TRBD2 (5 bases each). V dropped 5 bases and J dropped 2 bases, with 11 bases sitting between them. CDR3 length: 14 residues. Germline assignment: CDR1 LNHNV and CDR2 YYDKDF (reference sequence). In DNA, the CDR3 is TGTGCCACCAGCTTAGGGACCGTCACAGATACGCAGTATTTT. Translation gives CATSLGTVTDTQYF.

This clonotype came up a few times. The chain uses TRBV18 and TRBJ1-2, with TRBD1 matching over 7 bases. The CDR3 length is 15 residues. J gave up 2 bases and V 6 bases, and 9 bases lay outside the gene matches. Germline CDR1 reads KGHSH; CDR2 reads LQKENI. The CDR3: CASSPGVGQNYGYTF. DNA for the CDR3: TGTGCCAGCTCCCCGGGAGTGGGACAGAACTATGGCTACACCTTC.

This clonotype showed up many times. V and J are TRBV6-1 and TRBJ2-1; TRBD2 matches at 11 bases. The germline V gene encodes CDR1 MNHNS and CDR2 SASEGT. The CDR3 runs 15 residues. The J segment lost 9 bases and the V segment lost 6 bases, leaving 10 bases of the junction unmatched. CDR3 region: CASSFRGLAAGEQFF. The CDR3 nucleotides read TGTGCCAGCAGCTTCCGGGGACTAGCGGCGGGTGAGCAGTTCTTC.

This clonotype was seen more than once but under ten times. The rearrangement joins TRBV20-1 to TRBJ1-6; 8 nucleotides agree with TRBD1. J lost 7 bases, V lost 6 bases, and 8 bases had no gene match. From germline, CDR1 is DFQATT and CDR2 SNEGSKA (reference sequence). The CDR3 contains 14 residues. CDR3 sequence (DNA): TGCAGTGCAACAGGACAGGGAAGAAATTCACCCCTCCACTTT. It encodes CSATGQGRNSPLHF.

There are many counts of this clonotype. V gene TRBV11-2 combines with J gene TRBJ1-2; D is unclear. The ends were cut back, 5 bases at V and 0 bases at J, with 13 bases in the middle. Germline V CDR1 and CDR2: SGHAT, FQNNGV. This CDR3 is built from 15 residues. The CDR3 reads CASSPVGNANYGYTF. The CDR3, as DNA: TGTGCCAGCAGCCCAGTTGGAAACGCTAACTATGGCTACACCTTC.

This clonotype was found many times. At one of its ends the junction is not consistent with the germline gene, which may arise from a read error. The chain couples TRBV20-1 to TRBJ1-4, with TRBD1 as a possible D gene (6 bases). Germline V gives CDR1 DFQATT, CDR2 SNEGSKA (reference sequence). The CDR3 extends over 14 amino acids. Here the CDR3 reads CSARGGTGREKLFF. In DNA form, the CDR3 reads TGCAGTGCCAGAGGGGGGACGGGACGTGAAAAACTGTTTTTT.

This chain links TRBV19 with TRBJ2-6; D is tentatively TRBD1 or TRBD2 (5 bases each). Trimming took 3 bases from V and 0 from J, leaving 12 bases between them. The V gene's germline CDR1 is LNHDA and CDR2 SQIVND (reference sequence). This CDR3 contains 17 residues. This CDR3 reads CASSMGTDNSGANVLTF. In DNA, the CDR3 is TGTGCCAGTAGTATGGGGACCGACAACTCTGGGGCCAACGTCCTGACTTTC.

This chain uses TRBV12-3 or TRBV12-4 with TRBJ1-6; no firm D call. The V gene lost 4 bases and the J gene lost 10 bases, with 8 bases spanning the gap. This CDR3 has 12 residues. The DNA for the CDR3 is TGTGCCAGCAGTTCCTTAGCCTCACCCCTCCACTTT. Its translation: CASSSLASPLHF.

The V and J genes are TRBV12-3 or TRBV12-4 and TRBJ1-2; 8 positions agree with TRBD1. The CDR3 length is 16 residues. The ends lost 3 bases at V and 4 bases at J; junction bases unmatched: 10. This CDR3 is CASSFGRGRSTYGYTF. Written as DNA, the CDR3 is TGTGCCAGCAGTTTCGGCAGGGGGCGCAGTACCTATGGCTACACCTTC.

V and J are TRBV7-2 and TRBJ1-2; no reliable D call. The CDR3 sequence is 13 residues long. V was shortened by 2 bases and J by 5 bases, with 9 bases between the two germline ends. The V gene's germline CDR1 is SGHTA and CDR2 FQGNSA. The CDR3 sequence: CASSLTGRYGYTF. DNA of the CDR3: TGTGCCAGCAGCTTAACCGGGCGGTATGGCTACACCTTC.

Of note for this clonotype: Mismatch with germline at one junction end may stem from a read error. The V gene is TRBV29-1, the J gene TRBJ2-3; 9 bases match TRBD1. CDR3 length: 13 residues. Germline CDR1 SQVTM, CDR2 ANQGSEA. The CDR3 DNA reads as TGCAGCGTGAGACAGGGGGGGCACAGATACGCAGTATTT. Its protein product is CSVRQGGHRYAVF.

The chain is built from TRBV11-2 and TRBJ2-7, with D possibly matching TRBD2 (6 bases). The CDR3 runs to 15 residues. The germline gives CDR1 SGHAT, CDR2 FQNNGV. Trimming shortened V by 0 bases and J by 5 bases, and 14 bases separated the two germline ends. CDR3 protein: CASSLDPGRAHEQYF. Here the CDR3 DNA reads TGTGCCAGCAGCTTAGATCCCGGGAGAGCCCACGAGCAGTACTTC.

This clonotype has more than one count but fewer than ten. Being one base from a much bigger clone, this may be a read error. The chain employs TRBV27 and TRBJ1-2, with no clear D. CDR3 size: 13 residues. Germline-derived CDR1 and CDR2 are MNHEY and SMNVEV (reference sequence). In DNA, the CDR3 is TGTGCCCGCAGCGCAACAGAATCCTATGGCTACACCTTC. Amino acid sequence: CARSATESYGYTF.

V usage is TRBV7-2 and J usage is TRBJ1-2, with TRBD1 matching over 9 bases. The CDR3 consists of 15 residues. V shed 4 bases and J 1 base; nucleotides not matched to a gene: 4. Per the germline V gene, CDR1 is SGHTA and CDR2 is FQGNSA. The CDR3 protein is CASSSRQGDNYGYTF. The CDR3 DNA follows: TGTGCCAGCAGCTCACGACAGGGGGATAACTATGGCTACACCTTC.

The genes are TRBV7-2 and TRBJ2-1; 10 bases are a match to TRBD2. This CDR3 has 13 residues. Germline CDR1 and CDR2: SGHTA and FQGNSA. The ends lost 6 bases at V and 5 bases at J; junction bases unmatched: 1. CDR3 sequence: CASRSGGDNEQFF. CDR3 bases: TGTGCCAGCAGAAGCGGGGGGGACAATGAGCAGTTCTTC.

This clonotype came up many times. The rearrangement links TRBV6-9 to TRBJ1-3; weak D call: TRBD1 (5 bases). V dropped 6 bases and J dropped 6 bases, with 15 bases sitting between them. Germline CDR1 is MNHGY and CDR2 is SVAAGI. The CDR3 covers 14 residues. Here the CDR3 reads CASSRRDLENTIYF. The DNA for the CDR3 is TGTGCCAGCAGCCGCAGGGACTTGGAAAACACCATATATTTT.

This clonotype was observed at least ten times. The chain employs TRBV11-2 and TRBJ2-7; D not certain. V was shortened by 1 base and J by 2 bases, with 9 bases between the two germline ends. CDR1 is SGHAT, CDR2 FQNNGV, per germline. The CDR3 loop spans 14 amino acids. CDR3 amino acids: CASSLGRWTYEQYF. For the CDR3, the DNA is TGTGCCAGCAGCTTAGGAAGGTGGACCTACGAGCAGTACTTC.

Turning to this clonotype: Compared with germline, one end of the junction differs, possibly owing to a read error. The rearrangement uses TRBV20-1 and TRBJ1-4, with no clear D. CDR1 DFQATT and CDR2 SNEGSKA come from the germline V gene (reference sequence). The CDR3 totals 15 residues. The CDR3 DNA reads TGCAGTGCTAAATCTCTTGCGGCAACTAATGAAGAACTGTTTTTT. Its translation is CSAKSLAATNEELFF.

The chain has TRBV20-1 and TRBJ2-7, with 9 positions matching TRBD2. Trimming at V came to 6 bases and at J to 2 bases, leaving 2 bases not matched to a gene. Germline V lookup: CDR1 DFQATT, CDR2 SNEGSKA (reference sequence). This CDR3 comprises 12 residues. The CDR3 sequence: CSAIAGAYEQYF. CDR3 in DNA: TGCAGTGCGATAGCGGGAGCCTACGAGCAGTACTTC.

This clonotype was counted many times. The chain is built from TRBV7-6 and TRBJ2-3; no reliable D call. Germline CDR1 reads SGHVS; CDR2 reads FNYEAQ. Trimming left V 3 bases short and J 5 bases short, with 6 bases between. The CDR3 covers 12 residues. CDR3 region: CASSFLEDTQYF. The DNA for the CDR3 is TGTGCCAGCAGCTTTCTTGAAGATACGCAGTATTTT.